The clone carrying this T cell receptor (beta chain) has just a few counts. As yet, its antigen is unknown. V was pared by 4 bases and J by 3 bases, with 19 bases of the junction left unmatched. The CDR3 has 19 amino acids. CDR1 and CDR2 (germline): SGHRS, YFSETQ. The data belong to a study of T-cell reconstitution after alpha-beta-depleted transplantation in children. General study results and limits: Several hundred expanded graft clones reportedly gave rise to the alpha-beta T cells present about two months after transplant.

Preparation of the TCRbeta library was carried out with unique molecular identifiers. TCRdb re-analysed the PCR reads in MiXCR, keeping a single row per CDR3 protein. The table records 450,000 to 700,000 distinct CDR3 sequences, 25% to 30% of them present only once. This TCR was recovered from a boy under two years old with Wiskott-Aldrich syndrome, due to receive a stem cell transplant. The sequences come from PBMCs, collected before TCRalphabeta/CD19-depleted stem cell transplant. This chain uses TRBV5-1 with TRBJ2-1; 7 nucleotides agree with TRBD1. For the CDR3, the DNA is TGCGCCAGCAGCATGGACAGCCCAGGGGGTTATTGGCTCTACAATGAGCAGTTCTTC. Its protein is CASSMDSPGGYWLYNEQFF.